What follows are 6 T cell receptor beta chains derived from one specimen sequenced in a study of blood T cell repertoires in COVID-19. TCRdb keeps only in-frame clones here, not all; method: immunoSEQ multiplex PCR. The data hold roughly 290,000 clones, with 87% observed a single time. The sequenced sample consisted of PBMCs or T cells enriched from blood (not recorded which). The receptor source for this set is a middle-aged woman who had recovered from COVID-19.

The CDR3 loop is CAWSVRDRGSKYF. The CDR3 DNA reads as TGTGCCTGGAGTGTTAGGGACAGGGGATCCAAATACTTC. The rearrangement joins TRBV30 to TRBJ2-7, with 10 bases matching TRBD1. This CDR3 is 13 amino acids long. Germline CDR1 and CDR2: GTSNPN and SVGIG (reference sequence). V lost 0 bases, J lost 13 bases, and 9 bases stayed unmatched.

This clone turned up a few times. CDR3 residues: CASSPLVSGRAGWGEQFF. CDR3 sequence (DNA): TGTGCCAGTAGCCCGCTCGTTAGCGGGAGGGCCGGTTGGGGTGAGCAGTTCTTC. The chain combines TRBV19 with TRBJ2-1, with 11 bases fitting TRBD2. The trim removed 6 bases at V and 9 bases at J, leaving 19 bases unmatched. CDR1 and CDR2 (germline): LNHDA, SQIVND (reference sequence). The CDR3 runs 18 residues.

In its sample, this clone was seen a few times. This chain uses TRBV4-1 with TRBJ1-1; possible D gene TRBD1, 6 bases. Germline V gene data show CDR1 as MGHRA and CDR2 as YSYEKL. Trimming pared 6 bases from V and 0 bases from J, leaving 11 bases between. CDR3 length equals 14 residues. DNA of the CDR3: TGCGCCAGCAGAAACAGGGCCATGAACACTGAAGCTTTCTTT. This encodes CASRNRAMNTEAFF.

The V call is TRBV7-3, the J call TRBJ2-3; a weak D match, TRBD2 (5 bases). In germline, CDR1 is SGHTA, CDR2 FQGTGA. Trimming took 5 bases from V and 0 from J, leaving 9 bases between them. The CDR3 spans 14 residues. Written as DNA, the CDR3 is TGTGCCAGCAGCCGGGATAGAAGCACAGATACGCAGTATTTT. It codes for CASSRDRSTDTQYF.

This chain uses TRBV3-1 (or the pseudogene TRBV3-2) with TRBJ2-3; TRBD2 aligns across 7 bases. Germline V gene data show CDR1 as LGHDT and CDR2 as YNNKEL (reference sequence). CDR3 size: 15 residues. V lost 4 bases to trimming and J lost 0 bases; unmatched junction nucleotides: 4. The CDR3 spells CASSPNSGSTDTQYF. Here the CDR3 DNA reads TGTGCCAGCAGCCCGAATAGCGGGAGCACAGATACGCAGTATTTT.

The chain couples TRBV19 to TRBJ1-2; D remains unclear. In germline, CDR1 is LNHDA, CDR2 SQIVND (reference sequence). V was cut by 2 bases and J by 1 base, with 14 bases left in between. The CDR3 length is 16 residues. CDR3 DNA sequence: TGTGCCAGTAGTATAAGTCCACCAGTTCTTAACTATGGCTACACCTTC. Its translation: CASSISPPVLNYGYTF.